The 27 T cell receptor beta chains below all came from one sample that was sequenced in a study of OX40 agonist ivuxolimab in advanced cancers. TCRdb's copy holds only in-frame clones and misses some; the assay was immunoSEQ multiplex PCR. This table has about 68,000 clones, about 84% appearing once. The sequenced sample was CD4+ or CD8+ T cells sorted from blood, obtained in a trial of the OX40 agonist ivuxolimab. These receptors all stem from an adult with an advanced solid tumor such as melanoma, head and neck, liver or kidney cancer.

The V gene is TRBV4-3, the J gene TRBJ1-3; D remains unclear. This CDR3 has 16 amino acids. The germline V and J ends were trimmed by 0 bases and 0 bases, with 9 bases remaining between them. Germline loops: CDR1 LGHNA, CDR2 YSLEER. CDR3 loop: CASSQDRVNSGNTIYF. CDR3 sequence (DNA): TGCGCCAGCAGCCAAGATAGGGTAAACTCTGGAAACACCATATATTTT.

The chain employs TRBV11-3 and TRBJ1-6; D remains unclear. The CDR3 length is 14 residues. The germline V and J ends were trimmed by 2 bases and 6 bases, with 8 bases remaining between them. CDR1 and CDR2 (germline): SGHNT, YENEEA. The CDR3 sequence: CASSLRHPNSPLHF. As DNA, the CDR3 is TGTGCCAGCAGCTTAAGACACCCTAATTCACCCCTCCACTTT.

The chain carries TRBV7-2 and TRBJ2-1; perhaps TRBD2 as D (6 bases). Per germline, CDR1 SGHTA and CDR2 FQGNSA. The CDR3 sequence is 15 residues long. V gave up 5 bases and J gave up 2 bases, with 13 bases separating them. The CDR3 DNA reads TGTGCCAGCAGCCCGGACCGGGGGACCTACAATGAGCAGTTCTTC. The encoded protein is CASSPDRGTYNEQFF.

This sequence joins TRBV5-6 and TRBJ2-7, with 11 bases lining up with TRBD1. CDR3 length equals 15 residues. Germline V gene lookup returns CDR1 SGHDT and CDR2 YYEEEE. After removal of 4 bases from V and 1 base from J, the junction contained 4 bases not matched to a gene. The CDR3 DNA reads TGTGCCAGCAGCGCCTGGGACAGGGGGTCCTACGAGCAGTACTTC. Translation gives CASSAWDRGSYEQYF.

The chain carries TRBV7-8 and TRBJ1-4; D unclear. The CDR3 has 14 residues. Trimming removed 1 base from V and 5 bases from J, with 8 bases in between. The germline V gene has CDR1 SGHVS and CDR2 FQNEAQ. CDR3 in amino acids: CASSLGQKNEKLFF. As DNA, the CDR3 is TGTGCCAGCAGCTTAGGACAAAAAAATGAAAAACTGTTTTTT.

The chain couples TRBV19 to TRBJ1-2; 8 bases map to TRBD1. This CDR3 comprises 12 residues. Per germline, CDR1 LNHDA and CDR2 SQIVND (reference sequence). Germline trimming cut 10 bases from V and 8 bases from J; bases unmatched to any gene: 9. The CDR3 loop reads CATTDRVPGYTF. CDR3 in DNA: TGTGCCACCACGGACAGGGTGCCCGGCTACACCTTC.

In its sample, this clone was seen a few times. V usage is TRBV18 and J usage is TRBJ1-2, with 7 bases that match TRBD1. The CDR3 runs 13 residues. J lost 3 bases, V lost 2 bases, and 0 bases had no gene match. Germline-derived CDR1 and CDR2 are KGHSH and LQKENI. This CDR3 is CASSPDRDYGYTF. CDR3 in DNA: TGTGCCAGCTCACCAGACAGGGACTATGGCTACACCTTC.

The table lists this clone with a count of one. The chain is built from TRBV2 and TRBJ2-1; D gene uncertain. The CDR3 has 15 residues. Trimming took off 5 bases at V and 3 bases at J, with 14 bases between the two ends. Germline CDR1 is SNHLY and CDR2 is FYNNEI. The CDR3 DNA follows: TGTGCCAGCAGTCAAAGTTTGACCTACTACAATGAGCAGTTCTTC. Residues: CASSQSLTYYNEQFF.

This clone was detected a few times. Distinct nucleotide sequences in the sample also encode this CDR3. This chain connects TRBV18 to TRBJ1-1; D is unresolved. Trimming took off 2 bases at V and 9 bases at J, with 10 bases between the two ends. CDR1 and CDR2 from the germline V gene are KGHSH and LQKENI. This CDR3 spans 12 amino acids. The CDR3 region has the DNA TGTGCCAGCTCACCAGGGAGAGGGCAAGCTTTCTTT. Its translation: CASSPGRGQAFF.

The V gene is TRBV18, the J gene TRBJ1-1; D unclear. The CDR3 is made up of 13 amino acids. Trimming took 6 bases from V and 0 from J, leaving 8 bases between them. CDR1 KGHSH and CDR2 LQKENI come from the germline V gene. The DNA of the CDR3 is TGTGCCAGCTCGGACGGTATGAACACTGAAGCTTTCTTT. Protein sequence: CASSDGMNTEAFF. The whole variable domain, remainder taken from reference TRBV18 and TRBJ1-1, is NAGVMQNPRHLVRRRGQEARLRCSPMKGHSHVYWYRQLPEEGLKFMVYLQKENIIDESGMPKERFSAEFPKEGPSILRIQQVVRGDSAAYFCASSDGMNTEAFFGQGTRLTVV.

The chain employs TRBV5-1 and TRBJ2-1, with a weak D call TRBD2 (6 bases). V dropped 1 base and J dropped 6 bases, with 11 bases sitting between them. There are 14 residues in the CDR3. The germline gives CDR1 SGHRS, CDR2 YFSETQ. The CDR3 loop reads CASSLNAGGNEQFF. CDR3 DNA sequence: TGCGCCAGCAGCTTGAACGCCGGGGGCAATGAGCAGTTCTTC.

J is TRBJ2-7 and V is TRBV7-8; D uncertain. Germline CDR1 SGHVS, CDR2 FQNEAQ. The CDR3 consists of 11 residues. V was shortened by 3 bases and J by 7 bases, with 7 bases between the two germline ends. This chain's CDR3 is CASSLELEQYF. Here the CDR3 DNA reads TGTGCCAGCAGCTTGGAATTGGAGCAGTACTTC.

CDR3 nucleotide sequence: TGTGCCAGTAGTATTAGGTTGGACGCGTATAGCAATCAGCCCCAGCATTTT. Amino acids: CASSIRLDAYSNQPQHF. The chain combines TRBV19 with TRBJ1-5; D gene unclear. The germline V gene has CDR1 LNHDA and CDR2 SQIVND (reference sequence). The CDR3 sequence is 17 residues long. Between the trimmed V and J ends, which lost 3 bases and 0 bases, there was a span of 15 bases.

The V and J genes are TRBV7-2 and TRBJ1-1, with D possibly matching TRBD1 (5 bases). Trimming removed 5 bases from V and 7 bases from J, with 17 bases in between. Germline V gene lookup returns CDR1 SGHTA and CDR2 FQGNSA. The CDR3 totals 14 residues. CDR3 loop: CASSPPGMWGEAFF. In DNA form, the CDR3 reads TGTGCCAGCAGCCCTCCAGGGATGTGGGGTGAAGCTTTCTTT.

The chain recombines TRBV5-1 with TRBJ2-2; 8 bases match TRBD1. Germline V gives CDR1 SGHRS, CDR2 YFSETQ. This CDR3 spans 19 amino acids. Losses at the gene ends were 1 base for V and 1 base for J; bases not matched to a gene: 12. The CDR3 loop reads CASSLLPGGGVGNTGELFF. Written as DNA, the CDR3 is TGCGCCAGCAGCTTGTTGCCAGGGGGCGGTGTCGGGAACACCGGGGAGCTGTTTTTT. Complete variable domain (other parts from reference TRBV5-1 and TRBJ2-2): KAGVTQTPRYLIKTRGQQVTLSCSPISGHRSVSWYQQTPGQGLQFLFEYFSETQRNKGNFPGRFSGRQFSNSRSEMNVSTLELGDSALYLCASSLLPGGGVGNTGELFFGEGSRLTVL.

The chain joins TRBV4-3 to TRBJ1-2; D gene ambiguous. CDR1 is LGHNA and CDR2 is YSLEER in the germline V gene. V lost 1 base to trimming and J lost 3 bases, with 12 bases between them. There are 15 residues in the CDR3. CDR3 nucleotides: TGCGCCAGCAGCCAAGGCAAGAGGTCCGACTATGGCTACACCTTC. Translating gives CASSQGKRSDYGYTF.

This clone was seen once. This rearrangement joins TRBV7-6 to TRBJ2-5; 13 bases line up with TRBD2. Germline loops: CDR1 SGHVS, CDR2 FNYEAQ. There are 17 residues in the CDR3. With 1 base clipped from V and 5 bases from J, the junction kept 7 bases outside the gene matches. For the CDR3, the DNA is TGTGCCAGCAGCTTAGGACTAGCGGGGGGCCTAGGGGAGACCCAGTACTTC. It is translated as CASSLGLAGGLGETQYF.

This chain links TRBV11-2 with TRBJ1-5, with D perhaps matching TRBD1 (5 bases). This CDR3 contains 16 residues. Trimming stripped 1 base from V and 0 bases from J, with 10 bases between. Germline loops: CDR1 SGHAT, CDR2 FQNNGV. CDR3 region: CASSLGGAGSNQPQHF. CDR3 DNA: TGTGCCAGCAGCTTAGGAGGGGCGGGTAGCAATCAGCCCCAGCATTTT.

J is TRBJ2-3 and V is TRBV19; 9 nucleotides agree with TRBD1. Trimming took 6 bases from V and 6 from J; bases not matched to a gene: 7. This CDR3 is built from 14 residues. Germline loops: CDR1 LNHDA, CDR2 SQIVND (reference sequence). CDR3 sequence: CASRPGQGRDTQYF. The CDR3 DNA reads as TGTGCCAGTAGGCCGGGACAGGGTCGGGATACGCAGTATTTT.

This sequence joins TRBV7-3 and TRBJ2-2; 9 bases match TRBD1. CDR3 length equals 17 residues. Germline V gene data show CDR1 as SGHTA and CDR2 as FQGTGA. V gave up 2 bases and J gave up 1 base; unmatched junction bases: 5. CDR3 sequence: CASSLGPGQGNTGELFF. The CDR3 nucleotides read TGTGCCAGCAGCTTAGGACCGGGACAGGGGAACACCGGGGAGCTGTTTTTT. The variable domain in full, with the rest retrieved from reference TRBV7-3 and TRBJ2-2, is GAGVSQTPSNKVTEKGKYVELRCDPISGHTALYWYRQSLGQGPEFLIYFQGTGAADDSGLPNDRFFAVRPEGSVSTLKIQRTERGDSAVYLCASSLGPGQGNTGELFFGEGSRLTVL.

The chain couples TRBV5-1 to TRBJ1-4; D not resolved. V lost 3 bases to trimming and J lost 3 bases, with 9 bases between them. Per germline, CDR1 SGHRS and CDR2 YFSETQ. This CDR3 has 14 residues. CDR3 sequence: CASSYSEPNEKLFF. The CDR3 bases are TGCGCCAGCAGCTACAGCGAGCCTAATGAAAAACTGTTTTTT.

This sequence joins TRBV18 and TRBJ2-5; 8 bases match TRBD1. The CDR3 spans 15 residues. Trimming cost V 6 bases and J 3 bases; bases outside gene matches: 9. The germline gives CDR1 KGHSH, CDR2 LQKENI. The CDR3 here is CASSTTGVRKETQYF. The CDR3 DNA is TGTGCCAGCTCGACGACAGGGGTCCGCAAAGAGACCCAGTACTTC. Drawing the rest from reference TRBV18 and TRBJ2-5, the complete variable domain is NAGVMQNPRHLVRRRGQEARLRCSPMKGHSHVYWYRQLPEEGLKFMVYLQKENIIDESGMPKERFSAEFPKEGPSILRIQQVVRGDSAAYFCASSTTGVRKETQYFGPGTRLLVL.

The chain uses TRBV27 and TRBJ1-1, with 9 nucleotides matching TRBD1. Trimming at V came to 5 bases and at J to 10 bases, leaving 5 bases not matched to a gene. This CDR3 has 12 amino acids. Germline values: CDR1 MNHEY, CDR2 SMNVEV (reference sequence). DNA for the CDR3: TGTGCCAGCAGTAACGACAGGGGGAGAGCTTTCTTT. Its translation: CASSNDRGRAFF.

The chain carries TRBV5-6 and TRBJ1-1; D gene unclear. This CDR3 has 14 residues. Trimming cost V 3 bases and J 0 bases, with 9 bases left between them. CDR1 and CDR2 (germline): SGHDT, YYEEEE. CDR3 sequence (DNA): TGTGCCAGCAGCTCCCTTTTTTTGAACACTGAAGCTTTCTTT. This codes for CASSSLFLNTEAFF.

DNA of the CDR3: TGTGCCAGCAGCTTCACAGGGGGAGACTATGGCTACACCTTC. This sequence encodes CASSFTGGDYGYTF. The chain uses TRBV7-2 and TRBJ1-2; 8 nucleotides line up with TRBD1. This CDR3 is 14 amino acids long. CDR1 is SGHTA and CDR2 is FQGNSA in the germline V gene. After removal of 3 bases from V and 3 bases from J, the junction contained 3 bases not matched to a gene.

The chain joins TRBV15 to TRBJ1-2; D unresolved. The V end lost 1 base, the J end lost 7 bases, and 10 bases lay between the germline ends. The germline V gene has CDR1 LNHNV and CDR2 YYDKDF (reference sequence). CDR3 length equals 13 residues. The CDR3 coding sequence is TGTGCCACCAGCAGAGCCGCCTCTAGTGGCTACACCTTC. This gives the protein CATSRAASSGYTF.

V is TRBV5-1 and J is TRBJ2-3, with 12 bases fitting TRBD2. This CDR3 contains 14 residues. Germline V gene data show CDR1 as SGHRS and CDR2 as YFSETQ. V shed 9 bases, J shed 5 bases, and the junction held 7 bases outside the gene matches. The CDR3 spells CATSSGGAEDTQYF. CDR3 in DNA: TGCGCCACCTCTAGCGGGGGGGCAGAAGATACGCAGTATTTT.